Reported below is one T cell receptor beta chain. This clonotype appeared many times. Its cognate antigen has yet to be identified. No per-base quality is available; no much larger clone lies one base away. According to the germline V gene (reference sequence), CDR1 reads DFQATT and CDR2 reads SNEGSKA. There are 10 amino acids in the CDR3, from cysteine to phenylalanine inclusive. This entry keeps only the CDR3 DNA: 30 bases, framed from base 1. Relative to germline, V is 6 bases shorter and J is 7 bases shorter, with 9 bases between their ends. The study excluded patients with uncontrolled infections, other autoimmune diseases, pregnancy or lactation. Diagnoses were based on clinical symptoms, serum thyroxine and TRAb, thyroid ultrasound and orbital computed tomography. Total RNA was extracted with Trizol reagent, and quality was checked on an Agilent 2100 Bioanalyzer. The TCR beta CDR3 regions were amplified from RNA transcripts. The first round of RT-PCR for the TCR CDR3 was performed with the HTBI primer set and the Qiagen OneStep RT-PCR kit. The libraries were constructed in a second round of multiplex PCR and then size-selected and purified. Paired-end sequencing of the libraries was performed with 100 bp reads on an Illumina HiSeq2000. From the authors' description of their analysis: Raw data were processed with SOAPnuke, discarding reads with adapters, uncalled bases, mean Phred below 15, or no exact constant-primer or identifier match. High-quality paired reads were merged with COPE v1.2.5, and unique nucleotide sequences were defined as clonotypes. Clonotypes were aligned to IMGT TRBV, TRBD and TRBJ reference segments using MiTCR v1.1. Only V-J combinations with frequency above 0.0001, covering about 99% of repertoires, were analysed. The TCS score was defined as F50 (clonal expansion) divided by E x V (chaos), with BLOSUM62-based TCRdist calculated between CDR3 peptides within each V-J. Welch's t-statistics and random forest reduced 500 to 650 V-J features to 13, which were used in a naive Bayes classifier (R e1071). Thyroid-blood repertoire similarity was quantified with the Morisita-Horn index. TCRdb reran the public reads through fastp at Q25 and MiXCR, keeping productive beta chains. Entries that share a CDR3 protein sequence are merged under the most common genes and DNA. TCRdb, rather than the study authors, made the V and J calls. This sample is represented by 500,000 to 600,000 distinct CDR3 sequences; around 50% of them were singletons. The top ten constitute around 47% of the sample.

This sample was taken from a study of T cells in Graves' hyperthyroidism and ophthalmopathy (dated by TCRdb to the late 2010s). In terms of the full investigation: A discovery cohort of about a hundred patients, approximately 45 with Graves' ophthalmopathy and about 60 with stable Graves' hyperthyroidism, was used to find distinguishing TCR V-J signatures. The study also compared thyroid tissue and blood T-cell repertoires from 6 or 7 Graves' hyperthyroidism patients. TCR Vbeta CDR3 sequencing of some 140 peripheral blood samples (approximately 44 ophthalmopathy, 75 hyperthyroidism and roughly 17 progressor patients) is reported in the paper. Prospective prediction of ophthalmopathy was tested in an independent validation cohort of fewer than 20 hyperthyroidism patients and 15 to 17 patients who later progressed to ophthalmopathy. After blood sampling, hyperthyroidism patients were treated with methimazole at a starting dose of 30 mg daily, and ophthalmopathy patients were treated with high-dose intravenous methylprednisolone. The 90 or so discovery patients were randomly split 7:3 into training and test sets. Paper-wide results and their limitations: Most expanded thyroid clonotypes (frequency above 0.001) were also detected in blood, a finding suggesting that blood repertoires may reflect thyroid immune responses. Ophthalmopathy was separated from stable hyperthyroidism by a 13 V-J signature model, with 87.88% sensitivity and around 81% specificity obtained in cross-validation and 80%/75% obtained in testing. No statistical method was used to fix the sample size in advance, and group allocation was not hidden from the investigators. In validation, progression to ophthalmopathy was predicted by the model with around 71% sensitivity and under 85% specificity, a median of 6.5 months before onset.

The sequenced sample consisted of peripheral blood or thyroid tissue (not recorded which). This clonotype originated in an adult woman with Graves' disease, either hyperthyroidism or ophthalmopathy (not recorded which). The V and J genes are TRBV20-1 and TRBJ1-1; the D gene is unclear. The nucleotide sequence is TGCAGTGCGAGGACCCTTGAAGCTTTCTTT. The resulting protein is CSARTLEAFF.